This T cell receptor (beta chain) came from a study of Tregs in tolerant kidney transplant recipients. Details on this clone: Its antigen remains unidentified.

V was clipped by 0 bases and J by 6 bases, with 14 bases between them. The CDR3 consists of 15 residues. Germline values: CDR1 MNHEY, CDR2 SVGAGI. Recipients received nonmyeloablative bone marrow transplants from related graft donors, with transient mixed chimerism. CD4+CD25+CD127- Tregs, CD4+CD25- non-Tregs, CD4 and CD8 cells were sorted. Notes on the study in general: In tolerant patients, donor-specific Tregs outgrew total Tregs, suggesting antigen-driven expansion. Changing PCR primers prevented nucleotide comparison between some patients' samples.

TCRdb keeps only in-frame clones here, not all; method: immunoSEQ multiplex PCR. The sample lists about 21,000 clones, over 70% occurring once. The rearrangement uses TRBV6-5 and TRBJ1-2, with D perhaps matching TRBD1 (6 bases). The sequenced sample was CD8+ T cells from blood (PBMCs), obtained 6 months after the transplant. The source is a human patient who received a combined kidney and bone marrow transplant. T cells may partly derive from the graft donor. CDR3 loop: CASSYSRGGADGYTF. For the CDR3, the DNA is TGTGCCAGCAGTTACTCGAGAGGGGGGGCCGATGGCTACACCTTC.